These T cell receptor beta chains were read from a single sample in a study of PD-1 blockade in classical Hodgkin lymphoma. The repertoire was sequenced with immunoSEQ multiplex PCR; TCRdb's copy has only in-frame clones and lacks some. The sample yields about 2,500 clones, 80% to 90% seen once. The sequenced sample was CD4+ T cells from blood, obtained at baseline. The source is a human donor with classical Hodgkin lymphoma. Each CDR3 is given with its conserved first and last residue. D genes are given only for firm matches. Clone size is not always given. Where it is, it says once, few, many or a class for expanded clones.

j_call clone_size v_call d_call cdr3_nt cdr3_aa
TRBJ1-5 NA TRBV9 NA TGTGCCAGCAGCGCAGGGAATTTTAATCAGCCCCAGCATTTT CASSAGNFNQPQHF
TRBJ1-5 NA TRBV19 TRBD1 TGTGCCAGTAGTCCTCTACAGGGGAGAAATCAGCCCCAGCATTTT CASSPLQGRNQPQHF
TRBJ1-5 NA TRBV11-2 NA TGTGCCAGCAGCTTCGGATGGGGGGAGGATCAGCCCCAGCATTTT CASSFGWGEDQPQHF
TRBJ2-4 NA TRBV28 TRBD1 TGTGCCAGCATCCCTCGTGGGACAGCCTTAGCCAAAAACATTCAGTACTTC CASIPRGTALAKNIQYF
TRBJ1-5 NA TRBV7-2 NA TGTGCCAGCAGCCCCGCCGGAGAAAGTCAGCCCCAGCATTTT CASSPAGESQPQHF
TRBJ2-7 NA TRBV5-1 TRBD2 TGCGCCAGCAGCTTCGGACTAGCGGACAGCTCCTACGAGCAGTACTTC CASSFGLADSSYEQYF
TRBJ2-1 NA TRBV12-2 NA TGTGCAAGTCGCTTAGGACAGTCGGAGTGGGGAACTACGGATGAGCAGTTCTTC CASRLGQSEWGTTDEQFF
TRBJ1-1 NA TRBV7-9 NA TGTGCCAGCAGCTTAGAGGGCGGCATGAACACTGAAGCTTTCTTT CASSLEGGMNTEAFF
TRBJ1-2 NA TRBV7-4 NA TGTGCCAGCAGCCTTGGGGCGTCTGGCTACACCTTC CASSLGASGYTF
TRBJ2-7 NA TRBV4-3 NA TGCGCCAGCAGCCGCGCCGGAGGGGTGTACGAGCAGTACTTC CASSRAGGVYEQYF
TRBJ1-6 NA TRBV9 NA TGTGCCAGCAGCGCCCGAGGAGGGGTTAGCTCCTATAATTCACCCCTCCACTTT CASSARGGVSSYNSPLHF
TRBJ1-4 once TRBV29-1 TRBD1 TGCAGCATTCGGACAGGTGGAAAACTGTTTTTT CSIRTGGKLFF
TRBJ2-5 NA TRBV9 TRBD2 TGTGCCAGCAGCGTAGGAGGGACTAGCGGGAGAGAGACCCAGTACTTC CASSVGGTSGRETQYF
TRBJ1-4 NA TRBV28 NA TGTGCCAGCAGTTTGAGGGAAAAACTGTTTTTT CASSLREKLFF
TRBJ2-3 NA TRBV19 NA TGTGCCAGTAGTCTAACTAGCACAGATACGCAGTATTTT CASSLTSTDTQYF
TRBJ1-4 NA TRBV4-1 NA TGCGCCAGCAGCCGAGGGGGGCTCCTCAATGAAAAACTGTTTTTT CASSRGGLLNEKLFF
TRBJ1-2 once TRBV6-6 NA TGTGCCAGCAGTTACCCAACCACCCGCGCTAACTATGGCTACACCTTC CASSYPTTRANYGYTF